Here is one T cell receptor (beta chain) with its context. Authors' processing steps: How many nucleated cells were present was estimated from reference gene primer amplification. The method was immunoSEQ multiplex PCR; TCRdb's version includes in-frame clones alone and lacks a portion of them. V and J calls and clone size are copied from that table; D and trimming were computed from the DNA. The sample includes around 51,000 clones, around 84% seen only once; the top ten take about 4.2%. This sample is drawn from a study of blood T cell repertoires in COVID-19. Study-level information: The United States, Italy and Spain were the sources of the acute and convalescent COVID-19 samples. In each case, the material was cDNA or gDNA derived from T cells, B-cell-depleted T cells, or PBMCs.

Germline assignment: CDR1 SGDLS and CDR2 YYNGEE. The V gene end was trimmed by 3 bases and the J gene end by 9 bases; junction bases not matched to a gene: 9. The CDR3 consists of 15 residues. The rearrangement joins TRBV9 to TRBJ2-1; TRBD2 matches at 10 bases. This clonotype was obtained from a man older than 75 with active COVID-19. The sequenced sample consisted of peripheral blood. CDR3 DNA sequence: TGTGCCAGCAGCGGGGGAGGGGGACTAGCGCTTGAGCAGTTCTTC. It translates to CASSGGGGLALEQFF.